These 25 T cell receptor beta chains were sequenced from one sample in a study of graft-versus-host responses after intestinal transplantation. No cognate antigen is known for these TCRs. This table comes from immunoSEQ multiplex PCR, and its TCRdb copy is limited to in-frame clones, with some not included. The repertoire consists of about 130,000 clones, with roughly 92% occurring once and the leading ten covering over 0.15%. This sample comprised unstimulated CD4+ T cells sorted from spleen or lymph node cells, obtained before intestinal transplant. The receptor source for this set is a human donor who received an intestinal transplant.

V and J are TRBV10-1 and TRBJ2-5, with TRBD2 identical over 9 bases. Unmatched junction bases numbered 6, after V lost 2 bases and J lost 5 bases. The CDR3 is made up of 15 amino acids. Germline-derived CDR1 and CDR2 are WNHNN and SYGVQD (reference sequence). DNA for the CDR3: TGCGCCAGCAGTGAGCGGCGGGGGGGCCTCGAGACCCAGTACTTC. Amino acids: CASSERRGGLETQYF.

V usage is TRBV19 and J usage is TRBJ1-1; weak D call: TRBD1 (5 bases). Trimming took off 5 bases at V and 1 base at J, with 5 bases between the two ends. Germline lookup yields CDR1 LNHDA and CDR2 SQIVND (reference sequence). The CDR3 sequence is 12 residues long. CDR3 sequence (DNA): TGTGCCAGTAGTGACAGGAACACTGAAGCTTTCTTT. Amino acid sequence: CASSDRNTEAFF.

The genes are TRBV5-8 and TRBJ2-6; D call uncertain. The CDR3 is 18 residues long. Trimming took 3 bases from V and 0 from J, leaving 16 bases between them. In germline, CDR1 is SGHTS, CDR2 YDEGEE. The CDR3 coding sequence is TGTGCCAGCAGCTGGGTCGGCCATTCTTCCTCTGGGGCCAACGTCCTGACTTTC. Its translation is CASSWVGHSSSGANVLTF.

This clone was recorded once. The chain has TRBV5-1 and TRBJ2-3; TRBD1 might be the D (5 bases). Germline V gives CDR1 SGHRS, CDR2 YFSETQ. Trimming took 0 bases from V and 0 from J, leaving 8 bases between them. The CDR3 extends over 15 amino acids. The CDR3 loop is CASSLARVSTDTQYF. DNA of the CDR3: TGCGCCAGCAGCTTGGCCAGGGTTAGCACAGATACGCAGTATTTT.

This rearrangement joins TRBV25-1 to TRBJ1-5; perhaps TRBD1 as D (6 bases). The CDR3 is 15 amino acids. Germline-derived CDR1 and CDR2 are MGHDK and SYGVNS. Trimming left V 8 bases short and J 7 bases short, with 21 bases between. CDR3 region: CASLPGGRGRQPQHF. In nucleotides, the CDR3 is TGTGCCAGCCTCCCGGGGGGCAGAGGAAGGCAGCCCCAGCATTTT.

The V gene is TRBV10-3, the J gene TRBJ2-7; no clear D gene. There are 12 residues in the CDR3. Trimming took 8 bases from V and 2 from J, leaving 10 bases between them. Germline V lookup: CDR1 ENHRY, CDR2 SYGVKD. The CDR3 nucleotides are TGTGCCATCGGAAGGAATACCTACGAGCAGTACTTC. This translates into CAIGRNTYEQYF.

The chain recombines TRBV5-5 with TRBJ1-5; D possibly corresponds to TRBD1 (5 bases). The CDR3 consists of 14 residues. Germline V lookup: CDR1 SGHKS, CDR2 YYEKEE (reference sequence). Trimming removed 1 base at V and 2 bases at J, with 7 bases between. The CDR3 DNA is TGTGCCAGCAGCTTGCCGGGGGGCAATCAGCCCCAGCATTTT. This translates into CASSLPGGNQPQHF.

The chain has TRBV7-2 and TRBJ2-2, with D perhaps TRBD1 (6 bases). The V end was cut by 5 bases, the J end by 6 bases, with 10 bases between. Germline loops: CDR1 SGHTA, CDR2 FQGNSA. CDR3 size: 13 residues. CDR3 sequence reads: CASSQTGAGELFF. The CDR3 DNA follows: TGTGCCAGCAGCCAGACAGGCGCCGGGGAGCTGTTTTTT.

The chain joins TRBV5-4 to TRBJ2-5; 14 nucleotides line up with TRBD2. CDR3 size: 16 residues. V was pared by 3 bases and J by 6 bases, with 7 bases of the junction left unmatched. Germline values: CDR1 SGHNT, CDR2 YYREEE (reference sequence). The CDR3 DNA sequence: TGTGCCAGCAGCTCCCCGACTAGCGGGGGGGCGAAGACCCAGTACTTC. Its protein is CASSSPTSGGAKTQYF.

The chain carries TRBV11-2 and TRBJ1-1; 10 nucleotides line up with TRBD1. J lost 11 bases, V lost 5 bases, and 11 bases had no gene match. Germline values: CDR1 SGHAT, CDR2 FQNNGV. The CDR3 is made up of 14 amino acids. CDR3 in DNA: TGTGCCAGCAGCCCACCCAGGGGACAGGGGCGTGCTTTCTTT. It codes for CASSPPRGQGRAFF.

J is TRBJ2-7 and V is TRBV4-1, with no clear D. Germline loops: CDR1 MGHRA, CDR2 YSYEKL. CDR3 length: 16 amino acids. Trimming stripped 0 bases from V and 7 bases from J, with 19 bases between. The CDR3 sequence: CASSQDWAGPFREQYF. As DNA, the CDR3 is TGCGCCAGCAGCCAAGATTGGGCAGGCCCATTTCGGGAGCAGTACTTC.

On this clone itself: No conserved phenylalanine or tryptophan is present at the end of the CDR3, so a read error is the likely explanation. The limits of the CDR3 on the DNA are not certain, so only TCRdb's listed CDR3 is given. The CDR3 spells CASSLSLGSSCLYRNL. J is TRBJ2-4 and V is TRBV7-7; no check of the table's D call, TRBD1, against the DNA was made. A total of 16 residues make up the CDR3, ends included. The germline gives CDR1 SSHAT, CDR2 FNYEAQ (reference sequence).

The chain employs TRBV28 and TRBJ1-5; TRBD1 agrees at 8 bases. CDR1 is MDHEN and CDR2 is SYDVKM in the germline V gene. V gave up 8 bases and J gave up 0 bases; unmatched junction bases: 15. This CDR3 comprises 18 residues. The CDR3 DNA sequence: TGTGCCAGCCTTCCCTCAGGGGGCCACAGCTATAGCAATCAGCCCCAGCATTTT. Protein product: CASLPSGGHSYSNQPQHF. Full variable domain (missing parts from reference TRBV28 and TRBJ1-5): DVKVTQSSRYLVKRTGEKVFLECVQDMDHENMFWYRQDPGLGLRLIYFSYDVKMKEKGDIPEGYSVSREKKERFSLILESASTNQTSMYLCASLPSGGHSYSNQPQHFGDGTRLSIL.

The chain links TRBV15 to TRBJ2-6; D is ambiguous. The CDR3 consists of 19 residues. Trimming took 0 bases from V and 5 from J, leaving 20 bases between them. The germline gives CDR1 LNHNV, CDR2 YYDKDF (reference sequence). CDR3 in amino acids: CATSRESANLTLRANVLTF. In DNA, the CDR3 is TGTGCCACCAGCAGAGAATCAGCCAACTTGACTTTAAGGGCCAACGTCCTGACTTTC.

The V and J genes are TRBV30 and TRBJ2-7, with TRBD2 matching 10 bases. V shed 3 bases and J 4 bases; nucleotides not matched to a gene: 12. This CDR3 has 16 amino acids. Germline V gene lookup returns CDR1 GTSNPN and CDR2 SVGIG (reference sequence). CDR3 region: CAWSPLLAGAPYEQYF. For the CDR3, the DNA is TGTGCCTGGAGCCCTCTGCTAGCGGGGGCCCCGTACGAGCAGTACTTC.

This chain joins TRBV27 and TRBJ2-1; tentative D call: TRBD2 (5 bases). This CDR3 has 14 residues. Germline V gene data show CDR1 as MNHEY and CDR2 as SMNVEV (reference sequence). The V and J ends lost 6 bases and 7 bases respectively, with 16 bases between them. The CDR3: CASSLEGLGNEQFF. The CDR3 nucleotides read TGTGCCAGCAGCCTAGAGGGATTAGGGAATGAGCAGTTCTTC.

The V gene is TRBV27, the J gene TRBJ2-5, with TRBD1 matching 7 bases. CDR1 is MNHEY, CDR2 SMNVEV, per germline (reference sequence). J gave up 1 base and V 9 bases, and 5 bases lay outside the gene matches. This CDR3 is built from 13 residues. The CDR3 sequence: CASRRDSQETQYF. The CDR3 nucleotides read TGTGCCAGTCGCCGGGACAGCCAAGAGACCCAGTACTTC.

This chain connects TRBV9 to TRBJ2-2; D gene uncertain. The CDR3 is made up of 15 amino acids. The V and J ends lost 2 bases and 6 bases respectively, with 14 bases between them. The germline V gene has CDR1 SGDLS and CDR2 YYNGEE. CDR3 sequence reads: CASSVGPLTSGELFF. CDR3 bases: TGTGCCAGCAGCGTGGGTCCTCTTACGTCCGGGGAGCTGTTTTTT.

The rearrangement uses TRBV19 and TRBJ1-6; tentative D call: TRBD1 (6 bases). Germline values: CDR1 LNHDA, CDR2 SQIVND (reference sequence). The CDR3 covers 14 residues. V lost 7 bases, J lost 7 bases, and 14 bases lay in between. The CDR3 region has the DNA TGTGCCAGTACGAAGGGACATAAGAATTCACCCCTCCACTTT. Its protein is CASTKGHKNSPLHF.

This clone was seen a few times. V usage is TRBV7-9 and J usage is TRBJ2-7; 7 bases fit TRBD1. V trimming: 5 bases; J trimming: 6 bases; junction bases outside the gene matches: 13. The germline V gene encodes CDR1 SEHNR and CDR2 FQNEAQ (reference sequence). The CDR3 spans 15 residues. CDR3 DNA sequence: TGTGCCAGCAGCCCGACCGGGACAGATGCCCCCGAGCAGTACTTC. Protein: CASSPTGTDAPEQYF.

This chain links TRBV6-1 with TRBJ1-1, with a possible D match to TRBD1 (5 bases). With 5 bases removed from V and 10 bases from J, the gap between germline ends came to 11 bases. Looked up from germline, CDR1 is MNHNS and CDR2 is SASEGT. This CDR3 comprises 11 residues. The CDR3 DNA is TGTGCCAGCAGTTACGGGGGGGGAGCTTTCTTT. As protein: CASSYGGGAFF.

Of note for this clone: The sample carries other DNA sequences with the same CDR3. V is TRBV6-1 and J is TRBJ2-7, with D perhaps TRBD1 or TRBD2 (6 bases each). Per the germline V gene, CDR1 is MNHNS and CDR2 is SASEGT. The V and J ends lost 5 bases and 5 bases respectively, with 13 bases between them. This CDR3 is 13 amino acids long. The CDR3 spells CASSFRGPDEQYF. For the CDR3, the DNA is TGTGCCAGCAGTTTCCGGGGGCCTGACGAGCAGTACTTC.

V is TRBV6-1 and J is TRBJ1-1; possible D gene TRBD1, 5 bases. CDR1 and CDR2 from the germline V gene are MNHNS and SASEGT. The CDR3 consists of 13 residues. V lost 8 bases and J 3 bases, leaving 13 bases between the germline ends. In DNA form, the CDR3 reads TGTGCCAGCCGCCCAGGGTCCCACACTGAAGCTTTCTTT. Translating gives CASRPGSHTEAFF.

For this clone: Other nucleotide sequences in the sample specify the same CDR3. Here the CDR3 reads CAWSSGGNQPQHF. CDR3 in DNA: TGTGCCTGGAGTTCTGGCGGGAATCAGCCCCAGCATTTT. V gene TRBV30 combines with J gene TRBJ1-5; no clear D. Trimming shortened V by 2 bases and J by 4 bases, and 9 bases separated the two germline ends. CDR3 length: 13 amino acids. Germline V lookup: CDR1 GTSNPN, CDR2 SVGIG (reference sequence).

This clone turned up a few times. The chain uses TRBV11-2 and TRBJ1-3, with TRBD1 as a possible D gene (6 bases). Germline V lookup: CDR1 SGHAT, CDR2 FQNNGV. The CDR3 contains 14 residues. V was pared by 2 bases and J by 3 bases, with 8 bases between. CDR3 protein: CASSLSRGGNTIYF. The CDR3 DNA sequence: TGTGCCAGCAGCTTAAGCAGGGGTGGAAACACCATATATTTT.